This T cell receptor beta chain emerged from a study of technical replicates of blood from several donors. CDR3 size: 14 residues. CDR1 LNHDA and CDR2 SQIVND come from the germline V gene (reference sequence). The V end was cut by 8 bases, the J end by 8 bases, with 19 bases between. Sequenced by immunoSEQ multiplex PCR; TCRdb stores in-frame clones only, minus some. The table includes 70,000 to 85,000 clones, around 97% detected once. The chain joins TRBV19 to TRBJ2-1, with D perhaps TRBD1 (6 bases). The sample consisted of T cells isolated from PBMCs. The TCR originated in a human donor in good health. In DNA form, the CDR3 reads TGTGCCAGTGTCTCAGGACAGAACAACGATGAGCAGTTCTTC. This sequence encodes CASVSGQNNDEQFF.